This T cell receptor beta chain is drawn from a study of T cell responses to AZD1222 COVID-19 vaccine. Study-wide results and limits: Elevations in Spike-specific TCR breadth and depth followed administration of two AZD1222 doses. Most donors were white British, females outnumbered males, and clonal diversity was possibly underestimated.

The germline gives CDR1 SGHTA, CDR2 FQGTGA. The CDR3 extends over 14 amino acids. V was shortened by 5 bases and J by 0 bases, with 9 bases between the two germline ends. Worth noting for this clone: Its antigen remains unidentified. Other DNA sequences in the same sample also yield this CDR3.

Profiling relied on immunoSEQ multiplex PCR, and the TCRdb table lists in-frame clones only, not all of them. The sample yields 150,000 to 200,000 clones, 75% to 90% seen once. The chain has TRBV7-3 and TRBJ2-3; the D gene is possibly TRBD2 (6 bases). The sequencing here drew on peripheral blood, taken on day 0 of AZD1222 vaccination. The sequence was collected from an adult in good health. Written as DNA, the CDR3 is TGTGCCAGCAGCCCCGGGACTAGCACAGATACGCAGTATTTT. It codes for CASSPGTSTDTQYF.